The entry below gives a single T cell receptor (beta chain) sequence along with its context. Study processing details: Researchers report that nucleated cell counts were estimated from reference gene primer amplification. Libraries were prepared by immunoSEQ multiplex PCR; TCRdb keeps only in-frame clonotypes and omits some of them. That table is the source of V, J and clone size, and D and trimming were worked out from the DNA. The sample holds about 290,000 clones; around four fifths are singletons and the top ten take around 4.2%. The CDR3 extends over 17 amino acids. Germline values: CDR1 SGDLS, CDR2 YYNGEE. Trimming removed 4 bases from V and 0 bases from J; junction bases left unmatched: 9. The sample comes from a study of blood T cell repertoires in COVID-19. Across the study: T cells, B-cell-depleted T cells, or PBMCs provided the cDNA or gDNA that served as material.

This TCR was sampled from a woman aged 45-65 years with active or convalescent COVID-19. The sequenced sample was peripheral blood. V gene TRBV9 combines with J gene TRBJ1-3; 8 bases match TRBD1. CDR3 loop: CASSTMDRAYSGNTIYF. The CDR3 DNA reads as TGTGCCAGCAGCACAATGGACAGGGCCTACTCTGGAAACACCATATATTTT. Using reference TRBV9 and TRBJ1-3 for the parts outside the CDR3, the full variable domain is DSGVTQTPKHLITATGQRVTLRCSPRSGDLSVYWYQQSLDQGLQFLIQYYNGEERAKGNILERFSAQQFPDLHSELNLSSLELGDSALYFCASSTMDRAYSGNTIYFGEGSWLTVV.